This paragraph reports one T cell receptor beta chain. From germline, CDR1 is SGHTA and CDR2 FQGTGA. This CDR3 comprises 14 residues. Trimming pared 4 bases from V and 6 bases from J, leaving 14 bases between. This record comes from a study of blood T cell repertoires in COVID-19. TCRdb keeps only in-frame clones here, not all; method: immunoSEQ multiplex PCR. The sample includes a few hundred thousand clones, roughly 87% seen only once; the top ten take approximately 2.4%. Sequenced: peripheral blood. The rearrangement uses TRBV7-3 and TRBJ2-3; D may be TRBD2 (5 bases). The receptor was isolated from a man younger than 35 with active or convalescent COVID-19. CDR3 nucleotides: TGTGCCAGCAGCTCAGGAGACCCGGGGGATACGCAGTATTTT. Protein: CASSSGDPGDTQYF.